This entry describes one TCR beta chain. Its antigen target is currently unknown. Per-base qualities were not stored, and no clone one base away is much larger. This specimen belongs to a study of Ad26.COV2.S vaccination and SARS-CoV-2 variants (TCRdb year 2021). For the study in its entirety: Donors in the vaccine arm were drawn from COV1001, a phase I-IIa trial of Ad26.COV2.S in healthy adults that was multicentre, randomized, double-blind and placebo-controlled. Ad26.COV2.S was given intramuscularly at 5x10^10 or 1x10^11 viral particles, as a single shot or as two shots 56 days apart. The specificity and breadth of SARS-CoV-2-reactive T cell receptors after Ad26.COV2.S vaccination were assessed by TCRbeta repertoire sequencing. The TCR-sequenced set comprised approximately 30 samples: some 19 Ad26.COV2.S vaccine recipients, 5 placebo recipients and 8 SARS-CoV-2 convalescent individuals. Trial participants were randomized into five groups of five, in which low-dose or high-dose Ad26.COV2.S was given once or twice, or placebo was given on both occasions. Blinding of investigators to trial group allocation was maintained during experiments and outcome assessment.

According to the germline V gene, CDR1 reads KGHDR and CDR2 reads SFDVKD. V and J are trimmed by 2 bases and 9 bases, and the gene matches miss 0 bases of the junction. The CDR3 numbers 11 residues from cysteine through phenylalanine. Kept here is only the CDR3 DNA, which spans 33 bases and is read in frame from base 1. Paper-wide results and their limitations: After vaccination, substantial breadth of spike-specific CD8+ and CD4+ T cell responses was reported. The study was not powered for comparison of responses between vaccine doses or regimens. Compared with placebo recipients, Ad26.COV2.S recipients showed higher spike-specific TCR breadth (P = 0.0014). Vaccine and placebo recipients had comparable non-spike TCR breadth, which fits with the vaccine containing only spike. The authors noted that the TCR breadth and depth analyses may have underestimated total T cell responses.

In light of the paper, this sample's treatment or condition label describes: roughly 18 received Ad26.COV2.S at low or high dose, single or two shots; 5 received placebo; per-sample allocation not given. Repertoires of vaccine and placebo recipients were sequenced from samples taken on day 63 after the first injection. In Cohort 1b, some 25 adults aged 18-55 years were enrolled at a single site in Boston, USA, between 29 July and 7 August 2020. Ad26.COV2.S consisted of a replication-incompetent adenovirus type 26 vector by which a prefusion-stabilized SARS-CoV-2 spike protein from the original Wuhan strain was expressed. TCRbeta CDR3 regions were sequenced with the immunoSEQ Assay. After extraction, genomic DNA underwent amplification by bias-controlled multiplex PCR, followed by high-throughput sequencing. In the paper's pipeline: To quantify the absolute abundance of each unique TCRbeta CDR3 region, sequences were collapsed and filtered. T cell fraction was estimated by normalizing TCRbeta template counts to usable DNA, which was measured by amplifying reference genes present in all nucleated cells. Repertoire TCRs were annotated as SARS-CoV-2-specific by exact matching of V gene, CDR3 amino acid sequence and J gene to a known reactive TCR set. MIRA supplied the reference SARS-CoV-2 TCR set, which was filtered for enrichment in COVID-19-positive ImmuneCODE repertoires so that public or cross-reactive TCRs were removed. Based on the MIRA antigens, annotated TCRs were further analysed at the level of specific ORF or position within ORF. Breadth was defined as annotated unique rearrangements over total unique productive rearrangements; depth was the summed frequency of those rearrangements. TCR breadth was compared between groups using two-sided Wilcoxon rank-sum tests. TCRdb stores this immuneACCESS table with in-frame sequences only. Part of the clones is absent; in the studies checked, under half of the shortfall reflects unresolved V genes, and no reason is known for the rest. V and J calls and clone size are given by that table; D and trimming were obtained from the DNA. The sample table shows about 480,000 clones, and roughly nine tenths are seen once. The ten largest account for more than 10% of the sample.

Sequenced material: peripheral blood, taken in a trial of Ad26.COV2.S vaccine versus placebo. The receptor comes from a person aged 18-65 years who received the Ad26.COV2.S COVID-19 vaccine or a placebo. The chain is encoded by TRBV24-1 joined to TRBJ2-7; 7 central bases correspond to TRBD1. The CDR3 region reads CATSDYRGQYF. The bases read TGTGCCACCAGTGATTACAGGGGGCAGTACTTC.